A selection of T cell receptor beta chains follows, all from one sample in a study. Using its own MiXCR run on the RT-PCR reads, TCRdb lists one record per CDR3 protein. The repertoire holds 550,000 to 750,000 distinct CDR3 sequences, approximately 15% seen once, with roughly 3.6% in the top ten. The sample taken for sequencing was memory CD4+ T cells from blood. These receptors originate from a female donor in good health, serving as a healthy control. Both conserved end residues are trimmed from each CDR3.

>TRBV5-1|TRBJ2-7
ASRSTGNYYEQY
>TRBV5-8|TRBJ1-2
ASSSGPGLNYGYT
>TRBV6-5|TRBJ1-2
ASRDPSRRNYGYT
>TRBV29-1|TRBJ2-2
SGGGTGELF
>TRBV27|TRBJ1-1
ASSDRGVTEAF
>TRBV7-3|TRBJ2-5
ASSSGPRGGGETQY
>TRBV30|TRBJ2-1
AWSYGRNEQF
>TRBV6-2/TRBV6-3|TRBJ2-2
ASSDQGASAGELF
>TRBV20-1|TRBJ2-1
SASPFNGRTSYNEQF
>TRBV12-3/TRBV12-4|TRBJ2-7
ASRARQGYEQY
>TRBV7-4|TRBJ1-2
ASRGYT
>TRBV24-1|TRBJ2-3
ATRSGISSTDTQY
>TRBV20-1|TRBJ2-7
SAPAQSSEQY
>TRBV4-1|TRBJ2-1
ASSQGTSGSLYSYNEQF
>TRBV5-6|TRBJ1-1
ASSLAGRLNTEAF
>TRBV7-9|TRBJ2-4
ASSFGRDKY
>TRBV14|TRBJ1-2
ASSQDGRFGYT
>TRBV7-2|TRBJ2-7
ASRSGVAGRPGAGYEQY
>TRBV11-2|TRBJ2-5
ASSQGRTAQETQY
>TRBV7-6|TRBJ1-2
ASSPTPDTNYGYT
>TRBV4-2|TRBJ2-7
ASSQDRGVSEQY
>TRBV5-1|TRBJ2-6
ASSAGHSGANVLT
>TRBV4-2|TRBJ2-1
ASSQGGGLAGVPSYNEQF
>TRBV6-5|TRBJ2-2
ASSYPGALNTGELF
>TRBV7-2|TRBJ1-3
ASSRGGQGNTIY
>TRBV7-2|TRBJ2-3
AKGMGGDTQY
>TRBV28|TRBJ1-1
ASSYYRGYEAF
>TRBV28|TRBJ2-5
ASRDRSRETQY
>TRBV10-3|TRBJ1-1
AISEQGADTEAF
>TRBV11-2|TRBJ1-1
ASSLRRGATEAF
>TRBV6-5|TRBJ2-4
ASKSLAKNIQY
>TRBV30|TRBJ1-2
AWTSWAENYGYT
>TRBV4-3|TRBJ1-2
ASSRDFPGQGIYGYT
>TRBV20-1|TRBJ2-1
SARDRSLAGIYEQF
>TRBV20-1|TRBJ2-7
SASLFGRSGEQY
>TRBV7-2|TRBJ2-7
ASSLDLVEQY
>TRBV5-6|TRBJ2-5
ASSGPGFEAQY
>TRBV15|TRBJ1-2
ATSRETYGYT
>TRBV10-3|TRBJ2-1
AISESKGLRLADNEQF
>TRBV28|TRBJ1-1
ASSSPGAATEAF
>TRBV10-3|TRBJ2-1
AISSLKDRADNEQF
>TRBV20-1|TRBJ2-5
SAVAGEETQY
>TRBV29-1|TRBJ1-2
SVATYRERKT
>TRBV20-1|TRBJ1-2
SAAGVHGYT
>TRBV20-1|TRBJ2-1
SARDHSGASYNEQF
>TRBV12-3/TRBV12-4|TRBJ2-5
ASSLKGLAGGGRKTQY
>TRBV20-1|TRBJ2-1
SARGGGPSSYNEQF
>TRBV5-1|TRBJ1-2
ASSLDEGSYGYT
>TRBV7-9|TRBJ1-4
ASSLGASNEKLF